The present T cell receptor (beta chain) was sequenced within a study of blood T cells in healthy people across ages. Germline-derived CDR1 and CDR2 are WSHSY and SAAADI. Trimming stripped 5 bases from V and 0 bases from J, with 14 bases between. The CDR3 runs 16 residues. Primers used in a second PCR of about 6 to 12 cycles were a sample-barcoded 5' primer and a J-beta primer mix. TCRdb re-derived calls from the 5' RACE reads in MiXCR, one entry per CDR3 protein. The sample yields roughly 900,000 distinct CDR3 sequences, roughly 48% seen once. The gene calls are TRBV10-2 and TRBJ2-4, with a weak D call TRBD1 (6 bases). The receptor comes from a man aged 25-45 years in good health. Sequenced material: blood. CDR3 in DNA: TGCGCCAGCAGTACCGGGACACAATTAGCCAAAAACATTCAGTACTTC. Its translation: CASSTGTQLAKNIQYF.